The entry below describes one T cell receptor beta chain. This entry comes from a study of blood T cells in healthy people across ages. CDR3 length: 14 amino acids. V lost 3 bases and J lost 0, with 8 bases in between. Germline V gene data show CDR1 as MDHEN and CDR2 as SYDVKM. A second PCR of 7 to 11 cycles used a sample-barcoded 5' primer and a J-beta primer mix. Each cDNA molecule carried a tag from a template-switch adaptor that contained 12 random nucleotides. TCRdb recomputed calls from the 5' RACE reads with MiXCR, one row per CDR3 protein. The data contain around 1,100,000 distinct CDR3 sequences, roughly two fifths of them singletons.

This TCR was recovered from a man younger than 30 in good health. The source material was blood. The rearrangement links TRBV28 to TRBJ1-1; no firm D call. CDR3 protein: CASSFPNMNTEAFF. The CDR3 DNA is TGTGCCAGCAGTTTCCCGAATATGAACACTGAAGCTTTCTTT.